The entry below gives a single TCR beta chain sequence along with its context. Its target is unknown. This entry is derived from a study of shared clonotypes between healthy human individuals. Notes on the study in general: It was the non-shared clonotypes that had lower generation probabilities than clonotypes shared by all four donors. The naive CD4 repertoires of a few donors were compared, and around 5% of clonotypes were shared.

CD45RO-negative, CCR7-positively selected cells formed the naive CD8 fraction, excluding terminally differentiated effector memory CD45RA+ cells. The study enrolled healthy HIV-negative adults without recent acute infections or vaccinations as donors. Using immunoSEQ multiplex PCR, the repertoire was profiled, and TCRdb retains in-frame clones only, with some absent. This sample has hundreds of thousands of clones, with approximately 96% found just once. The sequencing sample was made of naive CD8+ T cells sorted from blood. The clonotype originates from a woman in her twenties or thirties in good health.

This chain's CDR3 is CASSADGYYGYTF. The CDR3 coding sequence is TGCGCCAGCAGTGCTGATGGTTACTATGGCTACACCTTC. V and J are TRBV10-2 and TRBJ1-2, with D unresolved. CDR1 and CDR2 (germline): WSHSY, SAAADI. Trimming pared 4 bases from V and 3 bases from J, leaving 9 bases between. This CDR3 is 13 amino acids long.